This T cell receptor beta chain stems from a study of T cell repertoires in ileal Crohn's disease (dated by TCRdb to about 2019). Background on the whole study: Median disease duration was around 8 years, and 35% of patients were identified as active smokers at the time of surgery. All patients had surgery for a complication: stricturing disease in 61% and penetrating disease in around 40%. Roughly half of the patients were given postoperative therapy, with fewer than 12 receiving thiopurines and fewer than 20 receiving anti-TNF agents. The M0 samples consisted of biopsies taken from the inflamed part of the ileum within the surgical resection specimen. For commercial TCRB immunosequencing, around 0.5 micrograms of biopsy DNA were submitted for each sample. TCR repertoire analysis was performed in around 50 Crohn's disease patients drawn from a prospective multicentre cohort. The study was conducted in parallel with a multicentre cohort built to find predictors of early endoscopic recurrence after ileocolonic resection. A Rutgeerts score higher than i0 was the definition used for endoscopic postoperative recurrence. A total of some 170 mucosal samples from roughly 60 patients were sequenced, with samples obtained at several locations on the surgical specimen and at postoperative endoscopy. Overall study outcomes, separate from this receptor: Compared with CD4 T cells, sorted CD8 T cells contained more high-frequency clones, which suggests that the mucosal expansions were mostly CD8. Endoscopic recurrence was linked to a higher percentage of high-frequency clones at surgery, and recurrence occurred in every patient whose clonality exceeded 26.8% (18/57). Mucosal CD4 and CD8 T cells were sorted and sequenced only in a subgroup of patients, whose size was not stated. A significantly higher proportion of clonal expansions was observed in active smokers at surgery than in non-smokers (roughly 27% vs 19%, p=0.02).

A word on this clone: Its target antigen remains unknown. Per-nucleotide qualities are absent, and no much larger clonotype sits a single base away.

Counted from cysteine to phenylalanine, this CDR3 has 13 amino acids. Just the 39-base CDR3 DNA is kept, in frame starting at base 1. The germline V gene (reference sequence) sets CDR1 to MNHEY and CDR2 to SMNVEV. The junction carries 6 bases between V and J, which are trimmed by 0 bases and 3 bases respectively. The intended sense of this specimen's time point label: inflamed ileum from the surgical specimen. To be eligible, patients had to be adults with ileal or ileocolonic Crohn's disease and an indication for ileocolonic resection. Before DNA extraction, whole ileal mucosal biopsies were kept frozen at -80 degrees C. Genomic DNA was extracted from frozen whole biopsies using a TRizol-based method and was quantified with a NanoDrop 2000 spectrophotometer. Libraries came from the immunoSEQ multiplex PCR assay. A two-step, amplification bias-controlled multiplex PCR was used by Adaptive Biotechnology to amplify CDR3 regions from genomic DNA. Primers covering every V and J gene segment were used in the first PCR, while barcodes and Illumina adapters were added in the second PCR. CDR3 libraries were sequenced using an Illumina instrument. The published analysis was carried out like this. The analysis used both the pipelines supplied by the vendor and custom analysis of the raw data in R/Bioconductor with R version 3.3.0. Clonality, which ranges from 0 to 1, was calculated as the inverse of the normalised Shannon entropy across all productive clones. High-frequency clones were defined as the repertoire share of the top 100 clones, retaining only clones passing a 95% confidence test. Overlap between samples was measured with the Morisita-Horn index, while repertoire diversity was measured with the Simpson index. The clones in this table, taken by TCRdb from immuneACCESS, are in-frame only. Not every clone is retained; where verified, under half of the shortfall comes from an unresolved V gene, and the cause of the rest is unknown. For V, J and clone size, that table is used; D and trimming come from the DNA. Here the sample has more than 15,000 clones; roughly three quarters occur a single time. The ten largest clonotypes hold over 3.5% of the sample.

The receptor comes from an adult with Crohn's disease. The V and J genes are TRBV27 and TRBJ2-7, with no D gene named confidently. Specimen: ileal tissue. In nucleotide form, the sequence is TGTGCCAGCAGTTTATCCGAGGTCTACGAGCAGTACTTC. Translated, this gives CASSLSEVYEQYF.